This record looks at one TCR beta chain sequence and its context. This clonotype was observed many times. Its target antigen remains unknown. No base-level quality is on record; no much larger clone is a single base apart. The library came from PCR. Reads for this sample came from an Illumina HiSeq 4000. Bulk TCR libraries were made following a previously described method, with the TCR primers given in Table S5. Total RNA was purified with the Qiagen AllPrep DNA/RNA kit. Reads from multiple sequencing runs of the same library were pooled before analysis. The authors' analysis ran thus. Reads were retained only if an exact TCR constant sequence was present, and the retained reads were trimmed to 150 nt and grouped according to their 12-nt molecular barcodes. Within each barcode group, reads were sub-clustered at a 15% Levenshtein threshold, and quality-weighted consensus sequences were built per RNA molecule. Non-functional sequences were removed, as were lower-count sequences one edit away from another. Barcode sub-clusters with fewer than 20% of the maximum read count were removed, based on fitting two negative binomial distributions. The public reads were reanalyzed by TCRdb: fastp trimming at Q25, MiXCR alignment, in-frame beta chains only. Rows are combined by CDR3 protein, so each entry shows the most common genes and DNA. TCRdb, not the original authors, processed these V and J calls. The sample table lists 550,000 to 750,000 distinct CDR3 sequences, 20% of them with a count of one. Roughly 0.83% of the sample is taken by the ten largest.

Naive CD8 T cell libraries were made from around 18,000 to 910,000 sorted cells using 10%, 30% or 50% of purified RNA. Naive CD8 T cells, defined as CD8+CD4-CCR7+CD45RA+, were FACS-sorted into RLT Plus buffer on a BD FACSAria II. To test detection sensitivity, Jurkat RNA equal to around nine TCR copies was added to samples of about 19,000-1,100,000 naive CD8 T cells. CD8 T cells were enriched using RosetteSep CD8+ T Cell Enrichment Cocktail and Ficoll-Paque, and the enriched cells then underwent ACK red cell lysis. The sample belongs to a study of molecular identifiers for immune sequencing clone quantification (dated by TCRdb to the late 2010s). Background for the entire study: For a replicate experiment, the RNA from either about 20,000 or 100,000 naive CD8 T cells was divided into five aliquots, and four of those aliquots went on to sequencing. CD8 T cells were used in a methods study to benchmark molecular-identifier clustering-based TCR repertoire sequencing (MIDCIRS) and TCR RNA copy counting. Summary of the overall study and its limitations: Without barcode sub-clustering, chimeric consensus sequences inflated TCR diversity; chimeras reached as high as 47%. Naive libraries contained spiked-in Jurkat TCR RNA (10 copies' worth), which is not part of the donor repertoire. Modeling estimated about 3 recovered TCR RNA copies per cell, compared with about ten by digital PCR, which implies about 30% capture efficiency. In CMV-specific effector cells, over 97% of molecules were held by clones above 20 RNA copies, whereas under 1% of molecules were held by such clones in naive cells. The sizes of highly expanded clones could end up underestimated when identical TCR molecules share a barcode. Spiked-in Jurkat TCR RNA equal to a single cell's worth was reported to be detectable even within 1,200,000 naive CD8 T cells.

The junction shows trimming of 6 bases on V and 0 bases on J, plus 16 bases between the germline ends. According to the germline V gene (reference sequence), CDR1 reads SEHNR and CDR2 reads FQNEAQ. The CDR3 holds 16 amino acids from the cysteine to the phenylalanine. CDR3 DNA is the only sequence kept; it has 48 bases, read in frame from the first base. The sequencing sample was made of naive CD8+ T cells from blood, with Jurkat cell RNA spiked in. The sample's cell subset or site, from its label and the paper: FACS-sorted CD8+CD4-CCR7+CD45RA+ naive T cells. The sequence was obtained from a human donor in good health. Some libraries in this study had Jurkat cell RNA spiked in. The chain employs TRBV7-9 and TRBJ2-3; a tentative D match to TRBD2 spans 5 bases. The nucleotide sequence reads TGTGCCAGCAGACGTACTAGTTTACCAAGCACAGATACGCAGTATTTT. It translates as CASRRTSLPSTDTQYF. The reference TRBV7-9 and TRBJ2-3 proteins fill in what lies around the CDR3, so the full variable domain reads DTGVSQNPRHKITKRGQNVTFRCDPISEHNRLYWYRQTLGQGPEFLTYFQNEAQLEKSRLLSDRFSAERPKGSFSTLEIQRTEQGDSAMYLCASRRTSLPSTDTQYFGPGTRLTVL.